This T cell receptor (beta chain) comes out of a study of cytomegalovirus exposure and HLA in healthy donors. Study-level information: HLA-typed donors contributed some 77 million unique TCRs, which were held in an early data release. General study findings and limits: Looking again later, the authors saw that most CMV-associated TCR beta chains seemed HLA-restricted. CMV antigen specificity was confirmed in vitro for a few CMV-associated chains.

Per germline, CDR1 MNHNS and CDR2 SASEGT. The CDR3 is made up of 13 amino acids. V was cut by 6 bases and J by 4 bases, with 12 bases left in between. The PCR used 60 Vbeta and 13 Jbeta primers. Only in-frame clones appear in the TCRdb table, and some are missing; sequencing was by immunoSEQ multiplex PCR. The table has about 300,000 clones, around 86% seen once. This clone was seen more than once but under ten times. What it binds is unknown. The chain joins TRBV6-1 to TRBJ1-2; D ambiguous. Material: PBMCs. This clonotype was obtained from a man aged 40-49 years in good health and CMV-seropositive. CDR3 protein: CASRENPAYGYTF. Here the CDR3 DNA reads TGTGCCAGCAGAGAGAACCCTGCCTATGGCTACACCTTC.